The next 10 T cell receptor beta chains were all read from a single sample in a study of blood T cell repertoires in COVID-19. Sequencing was performed with immunoSEQ multiplex PCR; in TCRdb, only in-frame clones are kept and a portion is missing. The data hold approximately 140,000 clones, with 84% observed a single time. The sequencing sample was made of peripheral blood. These receptors were collected from a man in his 70s with acute or convalescent COVID-19.

This chain uses TRBV19 with TRBJ1-5; D might be TRBD1 (5 bases). CDR1 and CDR2 from the germline V gene are LNHDA and SQIVND (reference sequence). Trimming pared 3 bases from V and 7 bases from J, leaving 19 bases between. The CDR3 has 16 residues. CDR3 loop: CASSMSPRREGQPQHF. CDR3 DNA: TGTGCCAGTAGTATGTCCCCTCGCAGGGAGGGACAGCCCCAGCATTTT.

This clone came up a few times. This rearrangement joins TRBV18 to TRBJ2-7, with TRBD2 as a possible D gene (6 bases). There are 14 residues in the CDR3. Germline loops: CDR1 KGHSH, CDR2 LQKENI. V shed 3 bases and J shed 3 bases, with 12 bases lying between them. Here the CDR3 DNA reads TGTGCCAGCTCACCCCCCCGGGGGAACTACGAGCAGTACTTC. Translating gives CASSPPRGNYEQYF.

The chain joins TRBV6-6 to TRBJ2-3, with TRBD2 matching 7 bases. CDR1 MNHNY and CDR2 SVGAGI come from the germline V gene (reference sequence). The CDR3 spans 17 residues. With V trimmed by 5 bases and J by 2 bases, 13 bases remained unmatched. The CDR3 nucleotides read TGTGCCAGCAGTCTTCTCCGGGACTACCGCCTCACAGATACGCAGTATTTT. Its translation: CASSLLRDYRLTDTQYF.

This sequence joins TRBV7-2 and TRBJ2-3; TRBD1 matches at 9 bases. Germline CDR1 reads SGHTA; CDR2 reads FQGNSA. Trimming removed 0 bases from V and 5 bases from J; junction bases left unmatched: 12. The CDR3 spans 18 residues. This chain's CDR3 is CASSLARVQGAHVDTQYF. The CDR3 DNA is TGTGCCAGCAGCTTAGCGAGGGTACAGGGGGCGCACGTAGATACGCAGTATTTT.

This sequence joins TRBV24-1 and TRBJ2-1; the D gene is possibly TRBD1 (6 bases). Germline CDR1 reads KGHDR; CDR2 reads SFDVKD. This CDR3 has 14 residues. Trimming cost V 7 bases and J 2 bases, with 11 bases left between them. The CDR3 region is CATSSRGPYNEQFF. The CDR3 DNA follows: TGTGCCACCAGCAGCAGGGGACCCTACAATGAGCAGTTCTTC.

The CDR3, as DNA: TGTGCCAGCAGCGCGTACAATGAGCAGTTCTTC. Its protein is CASSAYNEQFF. The chain uses TRBV7-9 and TRBJ2-1, with D hard to call. In germline, CDR1 is SEHNR, CDR2 FQNEAQ (reference sequence). The germline V and J ends were trimmed by 5 bases and 4 bases, with 3 bases remaining between them. The CDR3 totals 11 residues. The whole variable domain, remainder taken from reference TRBV7-9 and TRBJ2-1, is DTGVSQNPRHKITKRGQNVTFRCDPISEHNRLYWYRQTLGQGPEFLTYFQNEAQLEKSRLLSDRFSAERPKGSFSTLEIQRTEQGDSAMYLCASSAYNEQFFGPGTRLTVL.

V usage is TRBV6-1 and J usage is TRBJ1-5, with TRBD1 matching over 7 bases. The CDR3 is made up of 17 amino acids. CDR1 is MNHNS and CDR2 is SASEGT in the germline V gene. V was pared by 4 bases and J by 2 bases, with 11 bases of the junction left unmatched. CDR3 loop: CASSGRTGPRGNQPQHF. The DNA of the CDR3 is TGTGCCAGCAGTGGAAGGACAGGCCCCCGGGGCAATCAGCCCCAGCATTTT.

This clone was found once. This chain links TRBV28 with TRBJ1-2; possibly TRBD1 for D (6 bases). Between the trimmed V and J ends, which lost 5 bases and 1 base, there was a span of 11 bases. The CDR3 is 14 amino acids. CDR1 is MDHEN and CDR2 is SYDVKM in the germline V gene. CDR3 DNA sequence: TGTGCCAGCAGTACAGGGCCAAGTAACTATGGCTACACCTTC. Translated, it gives CASSTGPSNYGYTF.

The J gene is TRBJ2-2, the V gene TRBV7-3, with D possibly matching TRBD1 (6 bases). The CDR3 is 17 amino acids. V lost 5 bases and J 4 bases, leaving 20 bases between the germline ends. Germline V CDR1 and CDR2: SGHTA, FQGTGA. The CDR3 region has the DNA TGTGCCAGCAGCGACTCGTCGGCAGGGGCACTCACCGGGGAGCTGTTTTTT. It encodes CASSDSSAGALTGELFF.

This sequence joins TRBV3-1 (or the pseudogene TRBV3-2) and TRBJ1-2, with TRBD1 identical over 7 bases. The CDR3 runs to 15 residues. The V gene end was trimmed by 0 bases and the J gene end by 9 bases; junction bases not matched to a gene: 10. Germline V gene lookup returns CDR1 LGHDT and CDR2 YNNKEL (reference sequence). CDR3: CASSQDYTGAESYTF. For the CDR3, the DNA is TGTGCCAGCAGCCAAGATTATACAGGGGCTGAAAGCTACACCTTC.